Below, 16 T cell receptor beta chains from the same sample are listed, as sequenced in a study of blood T cell repertoires in COVID-19. The protocol was immunoSEQ multiplex PCR, while the TCRdb copy is restricted to in-frame clones and leaves out a portion. The sample consists of 300,000 to 400,000 clones, around nine tenths of them appearing once. Sequencing was carried out using PBMCs or T cells enriched from blood (not recorded which). The receptors shown here come from a woman aged 25 to 39 who had been exposed to COVID-19.

J is TRBJ1-2 and V is TRBV7-8; D unclear. V shed 0 bases and J shed 4 bases, with 12 bases lying between them. Germline CDR1 is SGHVS and CDR2 is FQNEAQ. The CDR3 totals 15 residues. This CDR3 reads CASSLALGSAYGYTF. The DNA of the CDR3 is TGTGCCAGCAGCTTAGCGCTCGGCAGCGCCTATGGCTACACCTTC.

The rearrangement links TRBV5-4 to TRBJ1-2; tentative D call: TRBD1 (5 bases). The CDR3 has 15 amino acids. Germline CDR1 SGHNT, CDR2 YYREEE (reference sequence). The V end lost 3 bases, the J end lost 2 bases, and 14 bases lay between the germline ends. The CDR3 DNA reads TGTGCCAGCAGCTCCCCCACACGGGGGAACTATGGCTACACCTTC. As protein: CASSSPTRGNYGYTF.

V is TRBV27 and J is TRBJ1-5; TRBD1 agrees at 7 bases. V dropped 6 bases and J dropped 6; count of bases not matched to a gene: 11. The CDR3 totals 15 residues. Germline V lookup: CDR1 MNHEY, CDR2 SMNVEV (reference sequence). DNA of the CDR3: TGTGCCAGCAGAGCCGGAGGAGGGGGCAGTCAGCCCCAGCATTTT. This encodes CASRAGGGGSQPQHF.

The chain employs TRBV4-1 and TRBJ1-6, with TRBD1 matching over 9 bases. CDR1 is MGHRA, CDR2 YSYEKL, per germline. Trimming took 2 bases from V and 7 from J; bases not matched to a gene: 6. The CDR3 covers 16 residues. The CDR3 loop reads CASSQSGQGLNSPLHF. The CDR3 DNA reads TGCGCCAGCAGCCAATCGGGACAGGGCCTCAATTCACCCCTCCACTTT.

The rearrangement links TRBV6-1 to TRBJ1-5, with D maybe TRBD1 (6 bases). V lost 3 bases to trimming and J lost 7 bases, with 19 bases between them. CDR1 is MNHNS, CDR2 SASEGT, per germline. The CDR3 is made up of 16 amino acids. Here the CDR3 DNA reads TGTGCCAGCAGTGAGACAGTCTTGGGACACGGGCAGCCCCAGCATTTT. It specifies CASSETVLGHGQPQHF.

This clone was counted once. The V and J genes are TRBV5-8 and TRBJ1-2, with a tentative D call TRBD1 (6 bases). This CDR3 is built from 14 residues. The germline CDR1 and CDR2 sequences are SGHTS and YDEGEE. V was shortened by 0 bases and J by 5 bases, with 11 bases between the two germline ends. This CDR3 is CASSLGRGRYGYTF. CDR3 nucleotide sequence: TGTGCCAGCAGCTTGGGCAGGGGACGTTATGGCTACACCTTC.

The gene calls are TRBV4-1 and TRBJ1-6; 8 nucleotides line up with TRBD1. The CDR3 extends over 16 amino acids. Losses at the gene ends were 3 bases for V and 9 bases for J; bases not matched to a gene: 10. Germline V gene data show CDR1 as MGHRA and CDR2 as YSYEKL. The CDR3 nucleotides are TGCGCCAGCAGCCATGCAGGGGGCGATTCGTTTTCACCCCTCCACTTT. It codes for CASSHAGGDSFSPLHF.

This clone was observed a single time. The chain couples TRBV6-5 to TRBJ2-5; 7 bases agree with TRBD1. The V gene's germline CDR1 is MNHEY and CDR2 SVGAGI. The CDR3 extends over 13 amino acids. The V segment lost 6 bases and the J segment 4 bases; nucleotides outside the gene matches: 5. The chain's CDR3 is CASRTGARETQYF. The DNA of the CDR3 is TGTGCCAGCAGAACAGGGGCTCGAGAGACCCAGTACTTC.

The chain has TRBV19 and TRBJ2-5; 7 nucleotides match TRBD2. Trimming removed 7 bases from V and 3 bases from J; junction bases left unmatched: 5. Per the germline V gene, CDR1 is LNHDA and CDR2 is SQIVND (reference sequence). CDR3 length: 13 residues. For the CDR3, the DNA is TGTGCCAGTAAGCTAAGCGGGGAAGAGACCCAGTACTTC. Its translation: CASKLSGEETQYF.

The chain employs TRBV3-1 (or the pseudogene TRBV3-2) and TRBJ2-4, with TRBD2 as a possible D gene (5 bases). Per the germline V gene, CDR1 is LGHDT and CDR2 is YNNKEL (reference sequence). This CDR3 has 15 residues. V shed 0 bases and J shed 3 bases, with 9 bases lying between them. The CDR3 loop reads CASSQDSGSKNIQYF. The DNA of the CDR3 is TGTGCCAGCAGCCAAGACTCGGGGAGCAAAAACATTCAGTACTTC.

A note on this clone: The junction and the germline gene differ at one end; a read error may be behind it. The chain joins TRBV27 to TRBJ2-7; TRBD2 matches 9 bases. The CDR3 is 16 amino acids. Germline CDR1 reads MNHEY; CDR2 reads SMNVEV (reference sequence). The CDR3 reads CASSISRAGGGREQYF. In nucleotides, the CDR3 is TGTGCCAGCAGTATATCGAGAGCGGGGGGCGGGCGGGAGCAGTACTTC.

V gene TRBV6-6 combines with J gene TRBJ2-3; TRBD2 aligns across 9 bases. Per the germline V gene, CDR1 is MNHNY and CDR2 is SVGAGI (reference sequence). Losses at the gene ends were 2 bases for V and 15 bases for J; bases not matched to a gene: 12. The CDR3 covers 14 residues. The CDR3 loop is CASSYLSGGRMKYF. The CDR3 DNA follows: TGTGCCAGCAGTTACCTTAGCGGGGGCCGGATGAAATATTTT.

This clone is a singleton in its sample. This chain connects TRBV6-5 to TRBJ2-3, with D perhaps matching TRBD1 (5 bases). Between the trimmed V and J ends, which lost 5 bases and 6 bases, there was a span of 15 bases. The CDR3 runs 14 residues. Per the germline V gene, CDR1 is MNHEY and CDR2 is SVGAGI. The CDR3: CASSPRVRMDTQYF. For the CDR3, the DNA is TGTGCCAGCAGTCCCAGGGTAAGAATGGATACGCAGTATTTT.

A note on this clone: This same CDR3 is encoded by further DNA sequences in the sample. V gene TRBV5-1 combines with J gene TRBJ1-2; D is undetermined. The V end lost 0 bases, the J end lost 3 bases, and 9 bases lay between the germline ends. CDR3 length equals 14 residues. The germline gives CDR1 SGHRS, CDR2 YFSETQ. In DNA form, the CDR3 reads TGCGCCAGCAGCTTGGGGGCAGGCGACTATGGCTACACCTTC. Translating it yields CASSLGAGDYGYTF.

The CDR3 coding sequence is TGTGCCAGCAGCTCCAGTTTGGCGGGGGGGCAATCCGGGGAGCTGTTTTTT. Protein product: CASSSSLAGGQSGELFF. The chain employs TRBV7-6 and TRBJ2-2; TRBD2 aligns across 9 bases. The CDR3 runs to 17 residues. Germline-derived CDR1 and CDR2 are SGHVS and FNYEAQ. J gave up 6 bases and V 4 bases, and 12 bases lay outside the gene matches.

The chain uses TRBV9 and TRBJ1-2; maybe TRBD1 (6 bases). The V end was cut by 1 base, the J end by 4 bases, with 17 bases between. The CDR3 consists of 16 residues. Germline lookup yields CDR1 SGDLS and CDR2 YYNGEE. DNA of the CDR3: TGTGCCAGCAGCGTACCTCCCCCCCCACAGGGCTATGGCTACACCTTC. This sequence encodes CASSVPPPPQGYGYTF.